This T cell receptor (beta chain) was sequenced during a study of radiotherapy plus CTLA-4 blockade in lung cancer. Assay used: immunoSEQ multiplex PCR; TCRdb lists only in-frame clones, some missing. The table lists roughly 130,000 clones, over 80% of them singletons. Germline-derived CDR1 and CDR2 are SGHRS and YFSETQ. Germline trimming cut 0 bases from V and 7 bases from J; bases unmatched to any gene: 6. The CDR3 covers 15 residues. In regard to this clone: No antigen is known for it.

General observations from the study: In blood, tumor-derived TCR clones expanded after radiotherapy plus ipilimumab.

The input for sequencing was peripheral blood, taken from a patient treated with radiotherapy plus ipilimumab. The rearrangement links TRBV5-1 to TRBJ2-1; TRBD2 agrees at 8 bases. This receptor was identified in a human donor with non-small cell lung cancer that progressed on radiotherapy plus ipilimumab. In DNA, the CDR3 is TGCGCCAGCAGCTTGGCCGGGGGGGATTGGAATGAGCAGTTCTTC. Translation: CASSLAGGDWNEQFF.